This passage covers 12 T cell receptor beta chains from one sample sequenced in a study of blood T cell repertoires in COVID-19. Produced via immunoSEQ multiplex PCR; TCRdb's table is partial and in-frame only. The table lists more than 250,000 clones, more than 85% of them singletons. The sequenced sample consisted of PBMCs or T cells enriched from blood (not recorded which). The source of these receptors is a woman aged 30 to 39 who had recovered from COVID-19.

The CDR3 bases are TGTGCCAGCAGCCCAGACAGGGCATCCTACAATGAGCAGTTCTTC. It codes for CASSPDRASYNEQFF. The chain carries TRBV7-9 and TRBJ2-1, with TRBD1 identical over 7 bases. The CDR3 contains 15 residues. Per the germline V gene, CDR1 is SEHNR and CDR2 is FQNEAQ (reference sequence). V was pared by 5 bases and J by 1 base, with 5 bases of the junction left unmatched.

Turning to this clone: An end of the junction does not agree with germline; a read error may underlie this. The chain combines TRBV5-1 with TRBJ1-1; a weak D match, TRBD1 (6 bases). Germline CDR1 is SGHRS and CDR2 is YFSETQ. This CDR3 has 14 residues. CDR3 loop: CASSVRDKSTGAFF. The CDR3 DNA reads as TGCGCCAGCAGCGTCCGGGACAAAAGCACTGGAGCTTTCTTT.

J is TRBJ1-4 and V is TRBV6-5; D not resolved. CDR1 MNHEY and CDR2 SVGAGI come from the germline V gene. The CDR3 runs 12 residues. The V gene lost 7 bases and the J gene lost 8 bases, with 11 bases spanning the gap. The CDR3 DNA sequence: TGTGCCAGCACTGGCGCGGGAGAAAAACTGTTTTTT. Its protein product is CASTGAGEKLFF.

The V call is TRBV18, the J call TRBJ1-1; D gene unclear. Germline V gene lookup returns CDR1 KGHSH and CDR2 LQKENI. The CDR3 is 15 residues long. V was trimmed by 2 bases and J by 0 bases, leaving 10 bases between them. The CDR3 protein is CASSPVGGLNTEAFF. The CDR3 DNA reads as TGTGCCAGCTCACCAGTGGGCGGGTTGAACACTGAAGCTTTCTTT.

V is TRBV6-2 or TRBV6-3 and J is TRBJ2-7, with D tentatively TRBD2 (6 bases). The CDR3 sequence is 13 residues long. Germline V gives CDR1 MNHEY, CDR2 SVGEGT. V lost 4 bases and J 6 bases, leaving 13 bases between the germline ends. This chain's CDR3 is CASSWAGYSEQYF. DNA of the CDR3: TGTGCCAGCAGTTGGGCGGGATACTCCGAGCAGTACTTC.

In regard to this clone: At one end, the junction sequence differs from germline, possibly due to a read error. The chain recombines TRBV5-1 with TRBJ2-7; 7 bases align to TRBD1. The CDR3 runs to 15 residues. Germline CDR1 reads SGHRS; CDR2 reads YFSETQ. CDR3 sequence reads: CASSLANRGSSEQYF. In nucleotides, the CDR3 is TGCGCCAGCAGCTTGGCTAACAGGGGTTCCTCCGAGCAGTACTTC.

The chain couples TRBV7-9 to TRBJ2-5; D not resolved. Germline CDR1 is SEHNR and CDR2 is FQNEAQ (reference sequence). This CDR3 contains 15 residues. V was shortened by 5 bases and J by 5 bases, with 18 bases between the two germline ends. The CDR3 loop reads CASSNLGTIIETQYF. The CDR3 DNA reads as TGTGCCAGCAGCAACCTTGGCACTATCATCGAGACCCAGTACTTC.

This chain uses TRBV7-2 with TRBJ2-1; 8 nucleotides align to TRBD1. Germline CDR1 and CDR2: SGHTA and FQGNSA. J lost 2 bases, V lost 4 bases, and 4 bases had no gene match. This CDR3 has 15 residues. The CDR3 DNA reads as TGTGCCAGCAGCTCGACAGGGGTCGCCTACAATGAGCAGTTCTTC. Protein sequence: CASSSTGVAYNEQFF.

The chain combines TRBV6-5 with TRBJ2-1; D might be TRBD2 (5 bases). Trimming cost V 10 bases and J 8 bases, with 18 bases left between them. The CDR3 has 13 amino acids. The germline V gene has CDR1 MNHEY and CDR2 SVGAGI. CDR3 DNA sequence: TGTGCCACCCGCGGGTCCTCTATCGATGAGCAGTTCTTC. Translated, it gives CATRGSSIDEQFF.

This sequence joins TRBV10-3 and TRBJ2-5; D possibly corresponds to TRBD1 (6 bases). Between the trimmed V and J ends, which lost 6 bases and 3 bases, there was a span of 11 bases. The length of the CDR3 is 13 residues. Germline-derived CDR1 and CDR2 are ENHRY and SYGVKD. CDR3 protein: CAIRWGPKETQYF. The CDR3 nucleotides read TGTGCCATCAGGTGGGGGCCAAAAGAGACCCAGTACTTC.

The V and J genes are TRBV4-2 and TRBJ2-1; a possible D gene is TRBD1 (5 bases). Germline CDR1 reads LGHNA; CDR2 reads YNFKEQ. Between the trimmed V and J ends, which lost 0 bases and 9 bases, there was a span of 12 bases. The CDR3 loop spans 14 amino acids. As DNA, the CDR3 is TGTGCCAGCAGCCAAGATCAAGGGGTTACTGAGCAGTTCTTC. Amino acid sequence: CASSQDQGVTEQFF.

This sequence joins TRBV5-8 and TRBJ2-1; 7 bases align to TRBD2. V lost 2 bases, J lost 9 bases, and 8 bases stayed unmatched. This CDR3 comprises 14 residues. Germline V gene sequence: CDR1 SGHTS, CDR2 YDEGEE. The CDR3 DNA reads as TGTGCCAGCAGCTTCCAAGGGAGGGCCGCTGAGCAGTTCTTC. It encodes CASSFQGRAAEQFF. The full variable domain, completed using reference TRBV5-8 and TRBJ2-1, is EAGVTQSPTHLIKTRGQQATLRCSPISGHTSVYWYQQALGLGLQFLLWYDEGEERNRGNFPPRFSGRQFPNYSSELNVNALELEDSALYLCASSFQGRAAEQFFGPGTRLTVL.